This T cell receptor (beta chain) originates from a study of Ad26.COV2.S vaccination and SARS-CoV-2 variants. Treatment meaning: over 15 received Ad26.COV2.S at low or high dose, single or two shots; about five received placebo; per-sample allocation not given. Following the first vaccine or placebo injection, samples were taken on day 63. Profiled with immunoSEQ multiplex PCR; TCRdb holds only in-frame clones, not every one. The top ten clones hold less than 4% of a sample with approximately 420,000 clones, around 89% of them seen once. CDR1 and CDR2 from the germline V gene are LGHNA and YNFKEQ. V dropped 1 base and J dropped 8 bases, with 23 bases sitting between them. The CDR3 contains 17 residues.

The sequenced sample was peripheral blood, obtained in a trial of Ad26.COV2.S vaccine versus placebo. This TCR came from a person aged 18-60 years who received the Ad26.COV2.S COVID-19 vaccine or a placebo. This sequence joins TRBV4-2 and TRBJ1-2; D might be TRBD1 (6 bases). CDR3: CASSQAGAGGARWGYTF. The CDR3 nucleotides are TGTGCCAGCAGCCAAGCGGGGGCGGGGGGCGCTAGGTGGGGCTACACCTTC.